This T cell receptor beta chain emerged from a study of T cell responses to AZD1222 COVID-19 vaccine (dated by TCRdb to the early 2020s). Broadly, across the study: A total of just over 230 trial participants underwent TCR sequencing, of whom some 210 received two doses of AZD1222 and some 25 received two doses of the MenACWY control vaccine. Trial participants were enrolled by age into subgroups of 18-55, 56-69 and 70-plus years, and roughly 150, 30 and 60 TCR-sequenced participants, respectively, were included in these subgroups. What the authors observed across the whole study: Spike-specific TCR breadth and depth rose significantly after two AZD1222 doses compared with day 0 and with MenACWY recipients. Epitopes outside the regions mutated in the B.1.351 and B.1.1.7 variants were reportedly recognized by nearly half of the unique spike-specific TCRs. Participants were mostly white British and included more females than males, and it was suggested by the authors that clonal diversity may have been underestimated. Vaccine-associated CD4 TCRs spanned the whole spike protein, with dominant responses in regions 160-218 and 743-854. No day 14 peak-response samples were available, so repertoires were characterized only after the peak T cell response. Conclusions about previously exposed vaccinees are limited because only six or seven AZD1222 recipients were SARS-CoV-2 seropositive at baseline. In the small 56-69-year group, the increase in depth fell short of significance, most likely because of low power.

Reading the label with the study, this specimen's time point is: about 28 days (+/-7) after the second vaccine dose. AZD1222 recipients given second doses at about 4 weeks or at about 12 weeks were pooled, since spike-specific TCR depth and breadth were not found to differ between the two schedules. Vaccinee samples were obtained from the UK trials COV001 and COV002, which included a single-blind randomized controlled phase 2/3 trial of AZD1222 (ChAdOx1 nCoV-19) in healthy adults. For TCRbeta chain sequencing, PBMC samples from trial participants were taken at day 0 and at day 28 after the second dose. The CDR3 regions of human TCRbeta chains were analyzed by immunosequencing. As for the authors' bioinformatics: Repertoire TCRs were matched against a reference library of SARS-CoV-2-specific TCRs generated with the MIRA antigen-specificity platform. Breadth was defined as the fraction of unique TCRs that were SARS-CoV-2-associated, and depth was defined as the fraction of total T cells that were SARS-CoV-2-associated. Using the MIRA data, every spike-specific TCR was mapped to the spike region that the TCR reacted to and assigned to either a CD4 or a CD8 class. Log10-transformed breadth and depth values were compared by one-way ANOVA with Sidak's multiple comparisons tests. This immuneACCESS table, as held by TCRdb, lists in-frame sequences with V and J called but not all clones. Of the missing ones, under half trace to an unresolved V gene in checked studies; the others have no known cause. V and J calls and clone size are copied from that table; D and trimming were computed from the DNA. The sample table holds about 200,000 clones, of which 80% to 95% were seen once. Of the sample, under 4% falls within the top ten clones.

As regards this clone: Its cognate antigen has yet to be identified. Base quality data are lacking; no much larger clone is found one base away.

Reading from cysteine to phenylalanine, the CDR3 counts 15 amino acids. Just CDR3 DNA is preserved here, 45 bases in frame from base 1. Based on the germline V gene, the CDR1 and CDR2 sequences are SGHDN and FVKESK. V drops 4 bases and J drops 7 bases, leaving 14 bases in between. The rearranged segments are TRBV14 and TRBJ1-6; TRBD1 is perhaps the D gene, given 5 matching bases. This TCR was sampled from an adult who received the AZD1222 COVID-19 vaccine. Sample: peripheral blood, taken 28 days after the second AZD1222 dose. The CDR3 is CASSRQGSLNSPLHF. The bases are TGTGCCAGCAGCCGCCAGGGATCGTTAAATTCACCCCTCCACTTT. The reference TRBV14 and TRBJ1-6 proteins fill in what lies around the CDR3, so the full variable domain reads EAGVTQFPSHSVIEKGQTVTLRCDPISGHDNLYWYRRVMGKEIKFLLHFVKESKQDESGMPNNRFLAERTGGTYSTLKVQPAELEDSGVYFCASSRQGSLNSPLHFGNGTRLTVT.